Each of the 5 T cell receptor beta chains below was sequenced from the same sample in a study of blood T cells in healthy people across ages. It was with a sample-barcoded 5' primer and a J-beta primer mix that a second PCR of roughly 6 to 12 cycles was run. TCRdb re-called the 5' RACE reads through MiXCR, storing one row per CDR3 protein. Of roughly 2 million distinct CDR3 sequences detected, 40% to 55% appear once; the ten largest clones hold approximately 2%. What was sequenced was blood. The receptors were sampled from a middle-aged woman in good health.

The chain is built from TRBV11-2 and TRBJ2-1; D is uncertain. This CDR3 region has 16 residues. Per germline, CDR1 SGHAT and CDR2 FQNNGV. V lost 5 bases, J lost 2 bases, and 16 bases lay in between. CDR3 amino acids: CASSHNDGPTYNEQFF. The CDR3 coding sequence is TGTGCCAGCAGCCACAATGACGGGCCGACCTACAATGAGCAGTTCTTC.

The genes are TRBV6-2 or TRBV6-3 and TRBJ2-2; 9 bases match TRBD1. The CDR3 length is 15 residues. The junction had 3 bases not matched to a gene; V was cut back by 6 bases and J by 1 base. CDR1 is MNHEY, CDR2 SVGEGT, per germline. DNA for the CDR3: TGTGCCAGCAGGGACAGGGGCTTGAACACCGGGGAGCTGTTTTTT. Its protein product is CASRDRGLNTGELFF.

This clonotype was recorded only once. The chain carries TRBV24-1 and TRBJ2-3, with a weak D call TRBD2 (5 bases). Trimming cost V 3 bases and J 8 bases, with 5 bases left between them. The germline CDR1 and CDR2 sequences are KGHDR and SFDVKD. This CDR3 comprises 11 residues. The CDR3: CATSDRGTQYF. DNA for the CDR3: TGTGCCACCAGTGATCGGGGTACGCAGTATTTT.

This clonotype showed up just once. The chain joins TRBV7-2 to TRBJ2-7; 8 bases are a match to TRBD2. Matching the DNA end better, TRBJ2-5 makes the J call doubtful. Germline V lookup: CDR1 SGHTA, CDR2 FQGNSA. The CDR3 sequence is 14 residues long. The DNA of the CDR3 is TGTGCCAGCAGCTTGACTAGCGTATCAGAGACCCAGTACTTC. It codes for CASSLTSVSETQYF.

The chain couples TRBV7-9 to TRBJ1-2, with no clear D. V lost 1 base and J lost 1, with 16 bases in between. Germline lookup yields CDR1 SEHNR and CDR2 FQNEAQ (reference sequence). This CDR3 comprises 17 residues. The CDR3 bases are TGTGCCAGCAGCTTAGTTGTTCGCACCGGCAGTAACTATGGCTACACCTTC. Amino acid sequence: CASSLVVRTGSNYGYTF. The variable domain in full, with the rest retrieved from reference TRBV7-9 and TRBJ1-2, is DTGVSQNPRHKITKRGQNVTFRCDPISEHNRLYWYRQTLGQGPEFLTYFQNEAQLEKSRLLSDRFSAERPKGSFSTLEIQRTEQGDSAMYLCASSLVVRTGSNYGYTFGSGTRLTVV.